Below, one T cell receptor (beta chain) is given with its context. The target antigen is unknown. The CDR3 is 14 residues long. V was shortened by 3 bases and J by 5 bases, with 13 bases between the two germline ends. Germline V CDR1 and CDR2: SGHAT, FQNNGV. The protocol was immunoSEQ multiplex PCR, while the TCRdb copy is restricted to in-frame clones and leaves out a portion. This table has 90,000 to 150,000 clones, approximately 90% appearing once. The sample originates from a study of T cell responses to AZD1222 COVID-19 vaccine. The study, taken as a whole, reports: There were vaccine-associated CD4 TCRs across spike, dominant at 160-218 and 743-854.

The chain is built from TRBV11-2 and TRBJ1-1; D remains ambiguous. The TCR sequence derives from an adult who received the AZD1222 COVID-19 vaccine. This specimen was peripheral blood, taken 28 days after the second AZD1222 dose. This chain's CDR3 is CASSFRTERTEAFF. DNA for the CDR3: TGTGCCAGCAGCTTCAGGACGGAGCGGACTGAAGCTTTCTTT.